The clone carrying this T cell receptor (beta chain) appeared many times. Stated time point: newly diagnosed GD, antithyroid drugs for less than 3 months. Isolated PBMC RNA provided the starting material for the TCR library. Both iRepertoire HTBI primers and Arm-PCR of CDR3 regions were used to build the TCR beta libraries. Via MiXCR, TCRdb re-called the multiplex PCR reads, giving one row per CDR3 protein. The sample records fewer than 550,000 distinct CDR3 sequences, around 15% being singletons. The data derive from a study of regulatory T cells in long-lasting Graves disease. The CDR3 extends over 14 amino acids. Germline V gives CDR1 DFQATT, CDR2 SNEGSKA (reference sequence). V gave up 6 bases and J gave up 3 bases, with 16 bases separating them. These records were also assigned to another study, of T cells in Graves' hyperthyroidism and ophthalmopathy.

The chain combines TRBV20-1 with TRBJ2-3, with D possibly being TRBD2 (5 bases). This receptor was identified in a woman aged 35 to 60 with Graves disease. This sample comprised peripheral blood mononuclear cells (PBMCs), obtained at new diagnosis, from a patient treated with antithyroid drugs. The CDR3 sequence is CSARTTRDTDTQYF. As DNA, the CDR3 is TGCAGTGCGCGGACCACCCGGGATACAGATACGCAGTATTTT.